This TCR beta chain was recovered during a study of breast tumors, draining lymph nodes, adjacent tissues. TCRdb redid the calling of the multiplex PCR reads with MiXCR, one entry per CDR3 protein. The sample holds about 180,000 distinct CDR3 sequences, roughly a third seen once. The study, taken as a whole, reports: Tumor and nontumor repertoires were significantly more similar in luminal-like than in basal-like breast cancer. Tumor T cell lymph node origin was a supported hypothesis, not proven. Tumor TCR diversity was below lymph nodes but above nontumor tissue. Findings are consistent with lymph node origin and intratumoral expansion of most tumor T cells.

Samples came from axillary lymph nodes draining the breast cancer. About this clonotype itself: Its antigen is still unknown. Lacking the conserved final phenylalanine or tryptophan, this CDR3 likely reflects a read error. No DNA is shown, since the ends of the CDR3 on it are uncertain; the CDR3 is the one TCRdb lists.

Germline CDR1 SEHNR, CDR2 FQNEAQ (reference sequence). The CDR3 region is 8 residues in length, termini included. This TCR was sampled from a female donor with breast cancer. Some clones in this sample may be carry-over from other donors' samples. The sample taken for sequencing was axillary lymph node tissue. J is TRBJ2-6 and V is TRBV7-9. CDR3 protein: CASSPSTS.